The 23 T cell receptor beta chains below come from one sample, sequenced in a study of blood T cell repertoires in COVID-19. The table came from immunoSEQ multiplex PCR; TCRdb's copy has only in-frame clones and leaves some out. This repertoire shows a few hundred thousand clones, 81% found once; its top ten account for more than 0.95%. The sequencing sample was made of peripheral blood. Receptors were obtained from a human donor with acute or convalescent COVID-19. The donor label of this sample is uncertain.

This sequence joins TRBV5-1 and TRBJ2-2; possible D gene TRBD2, 6 bases. Trimming stripped 2 bases from V and 1 base from J, with 9 bases between. This CDR3 has 15 amino acids. Looked up from germline, CDR1 is SGHRS and CDR2 is YFSETQ. In DNA, the CDR3 is TGCGCCAGCAGCTTAACGGGGGTGAACACCGGGGAGCTGTTTTTT. As protein: CASSLTGVNTGELFF.

The chain employs TRBV2 and TRBJ1-6; no reliable D call. Germline values: CDR1 SNHLY, CDR2 FYNNEI. V was cut by 7 bases and J by 7 bases, with 11 bases left in between. This CDR3 contains 13 residues. Written as DNA, the CDR3 is TGTGCCAGCATCCGGCTAGCGAATTCACCCCTCCACTTT. Amino acid sequence: CASIRLANSPLHF.

The chain couples TRBV6-6 to TRBJ1-2; unclear D gene. Germline V gene sequence: CDR1 MNHNY, CDR2 SVGAGI (reference sequence). The CDR3 length is 13 residues. V was trimmed by 6 bases and J by 4 bases, leaving 12 bases between them. CDR3 sequence (DNA): TGTGCCAGCAGCGGACTGCGGACCTATGGCTACACCTTC. It specifies CASSGLRTYGYTF.

This sequence joins TRBV5-6 and TRBJ2-5, with D perhaps TRBD2 (5 bases). Trimming pared 3 bases from V and 2 bases from J, leaving 14 bases between. Germline values: CDR1 SGHDT, CDR2 YYEEEE. This CDR3 contains 15 residues. The CDR3 spells CASSSSWTGQETQYF. The CDR3 DNA reads as TGTGCCAGCAGCTCTAGTTGGACTGGGCAAGAGACCCAGTACTTC.

The rearrangement links TRBV20-1 to TRBJ1-2; tentative D call: TRBD1 (5 bases). V lost 3 bases, J lost 6 bases, and 14 bases lay in between. Germline-derived CDR1 and CDR2 are DFQATT and SNEGSKA (reference sequence). The CDR3 is 13 residues long. CDR3 bases: TGCAGTGCTAGTGGAGCAGGGAGGAATGGCTACACCTTC. Its protein product is CSASGAGRNGYTF.

The chain is built from TRBV5-6 and TRBJ2-4; D ambiguous. The germline V gene encodes CDR1 SGHDT and CDR2 YYEEEE. The CDR3 is 15 residues long. V gave up 0 bases and J gave up 5 bases, with 12 bases separating them. CDR3 DNA: TGTGCCAGCAGCTTGGATTTCTCTGGCCAAAACATTCAGTACTTC. Encoded protein: CASSLDFSGQNIQYF.

The chain is built from TRBV12-3 or TRBV12-4 and TRBJ1-1; a possible D gene is TRBD1 (6 bases). CDR3 size: 13 residues. Trimming removed 7 bases at V and 2 bases at J, with 11 bases between. CDR3 sequence (DNA): TGTGCCAGCATTATGACAGGCAACACTGAAGCTTTCTTT. Protein: CASIMTGNTEAFF.

The rearrangement links TRBV2 to TRBJ1-2; D may be TRBD1 (5 bases). CDR3 length equals 12 residues. V was clipped by 8 bases and J by 4 bases, with 11 bases between them. Germline CDR1 is SNHLY and CDR2 is FYNNEI. CDR3 in amino acids: CASGQSAYGYTF. The CDR3 coding sequence is TGTGCCAGCGGACAATCCGCCTATGGCTACACCTTC. Full variable domain (outside the CDR3, taken from reference TRBV2 and TRBJ1-2): EPEVTQTPSHQVTQMGQEVILRCVPISNHLYFYWYRQILGQKVEFLVSFYNNEISEKSEIFDDQFSVERPDGSNFTLKIRSTKLEDSAMYFCASGQSAYGYTFGSGTRLTVV.

The gene calls are TRBV30 and TRBJ1-6; TRBD1 might be the D (5 bases). CDR3 length equals 17 residues. Germline V gene sequence: CDR1 GTSNPN, CDR2 SVGIG (reference sequence). The V gene lost 5 bases and the J gene lost 6 bases, with 23 bases spanning the gap. CDR3 sequence (DNA): TGTGCCTGGCGCCTCATCAACCGGGGGGGGATTAATTCACCCCTCCACTTT. This translates into CAWRLINRGGINSPLHF.

This sequence joins TRBV5-1 and TRBJ2-1; D is undetermined. Per germline, CDR1 SGHRS and CDR2 YFSETQ. Trimming shortened V by 2 bases and J by 5 bases, and 8 bases separated the two germline ends. The length of the CDR3 is 13 residues. Here the CDR3 reads CASSFSVDNEQFF. CDR3 nucleotides: TGCGCCAGCAGCTTTTCGGTAGACAATGAGCAGTTCTTC.

This clone was picked up a small number of times. This sequence joins TRBV7-8 and TRBJ2-1; TRBD2 is a possible D gene (6 bases). Germline V gene sequence: CDR1 SGHVS, CDR2 FQNEAQ. Trimming removed 2 bases from V and 6 bases from J, with 17 bases in between. The CDR3 is 16 amino acids. In DNA, the CDR3 is TGTGCCAGCAGCTTAAGGTCGCTAGCGCCTTCCAATGAGCAGTTCTTC. This gives the protein CASSLRSLAPSNEQFF.

CDR3 nucleotides: TGTGCCAGTACCAGAGGCCTCACAGATACGCAGTATTTT. Translating gives CASTRGLTDTQYF. The gene calls are TRBV19 and TRBJ2-3; D ambiguous. The CDR3 length is 13 residues. Germline CDR1 is LNHDA and CDR2 is SQIVND (reference sequence). The V gene lost 7 bases and the J gene lost 2 bases, with 10 bases spanning the gap.

V gene TRBV5-4 combines with J gene TRBJ2-3, with a weak D call TRBD1 (7 bases). Germline CDR1 and CDR2: SGHNT and YYREEE (reference sequence). The CDR3 loop spans 15 amino acids. V gave up 8 bases and J gave up 4 bases, with 20 bases separating them. DNA for the CDR3: TGTGCCAGTTTACAAGGAGGGGGCAGATCAGATACGCAGTATTTT. It encodes CASLQGGGRSDTQYF.

V and J are TRBV6-5 and TRBJ2-1; D call uncertain. The CDR3 consists of 13 residues. Trimming shortened V by 2 bases and J by 8 bases, and 10 bases separated the two germline ends. CDR1 and CDR2 (germline): MNHEY, SVGAGI. CDR3 sequence: CASSYLSPHEQFF. The CDR3 region has the DNA TGTGCCAGCAGTTACCTCAGTCCCCATGAGCAGTTCTTC.

The CDR3 loop is CASSLRSAGIDTQYF. The CDR3 DNA is TGTGCCAGCAGCTTAAGGTCGGCCGGGATAGATACGCAGTATTTT. The chain has TRBV7-7 and TRBJ2-3, with D maybe TRBD2 (5 bases). Trimming cost V 2 bases and J 5 bases, with 14 bases left between them. CDR3 length equals 15 residues. Germline assignment: CDR1 SSHAT and CDR2 FNYEAQ (reference sequence).

With regard to this clone: Other nucleotide sequences in the sample specify the same CDR3. The chain uses TRBV7-9 and TRBJ2-3; 11 bases are shared with TRBD2. CDR3 length: 14 amino acids. Germline V gene lookup returns CDR1 SEHNR and CDR2 FQNEAQ (reference sequence). Trimming removed 8 bases from V and 0 bases from J; junction bases left unmatched: 1. The CDR3 protein is CASLAGGSTDTQYF. Here the CDR3 DNA reads TGTGCCAGCTTAGCGGGAGGGAGCACAGATACGCAGTATTTT.

This clone was recorded a few times. The chain employs TRBV7-8 and TRBJ1-2; 7 positions agree with TRBD1. From germline, CDR1 is SGHVS and CDR2 FQNEAQ. The CDR3 runs to 12 residues. Trimming cost V 3 bases and J 6 bases; bases outside gene matches: 1. CDR3 residues: CASSLTGNGYTF. In DNA, the CDR3 is TGTGCCAGCAGCTTGACAGGGAATGGCTACACCTTC. Combining the CDR3 with reference TRBV7-8 and TRBJ1-2 gives the whole variable domain GAGVSQSPRYKVAKRGQDVALRCDPISGHVSLFWYQQALGQGPEFLTYFQNEAQLDKSGLPSDRFFAERPEGSVSTLKIQRTQQEDSAVYLCASSLTGNGYTFGSGTRLTVV.

This clone was detected a few times. The CDR3 DNA reads as TGTGCCAGCAGCTTGGCCACAGGGGTTTGGGAGCAGTACTTC. This gives the protein CASSLATGVWEQYF. V is TRBV5-6 and J is TRBJ2-7, with 7 nucleotides matching TRBD1. The CDR3 runs 14 residues. J gave up 7 bases and V 0 bases, and 7 bases lay outside the gene matches. Germline assignment: CDR1 SGHDT and CDR2 YYEEEE.

The chain couples TRBV10-3 to TRBJ2-1, with a weak D call TRBD1 (7 bases). With 0 bases removed from V and 7 bases from J, the gap between germline ends came to 16 bases. CDR3 length equals 16 residues. The germline CDR1 and CDR2 sequences are ENHRY and SYGVKD. The DNA of the CDR3 is TGTGCCATCAGTGAGTCTAACAGGGCAGGGGGGAATGAGCAGTTCTTC. Translating gives CAISESNRAGGNEQFF.

The chain has TRBV29-1 and TRBJ1-2, with D perhaps TRBD1 (5 bases). Germline loops: CDR1 SQVTM, CDR2 ANQGSEA. V was shortened by 4 bases and J by 8 bases, with 14 bases between the two germline ends. The CDR3 has 12 residues. Written as DNA, the CDR3 is TGCAGCGTTGTTAGGGCAGGGTTCGGCTACACCTTC. It translates to CSVVRAGFGYTF.

This clone has a single count. The rearrangement joins TRBV5-4 to TRBJ1-1; D is undetermined. Germline CDR1 reads SGHNT; CDR2 reads YYREEE (reference sequence). The CDR3 is made up of 14 amino acids. V gave up 0 bases and J gave up 0 bases, with 6 bases separating them. CDR3 DNA: TGTGCCAGCAGCTTGGACAGCCTGAACACTGAAGCTTTCTTT. Translation gives CASSLDSLNTEAFF.

This clone has only one observation. This sequence joins TRBV10-2 and TRBJ2-3, with TRBD2 matching over 12 bases. Germline V gene data show CDR1 as WSHSY and CDR2 as SAAADI. J was trimmed by 3 bases and V by 3 bases; bases with no gene match: 10. The CDR3 spans 18 residues. Here the CDR3 DNA reads TGCGCCAGCAGTGAAAATCGACTAGCGGGAGATGAAACAGATACGCAGTATTTT. Amino acid sequence: CASSENRLAGDETDTQYF.

The rearrangement links TRBV11-3 to TRBJ2-7, with D unresolved. The CDR3 is 13 residues long. The germline V gene encodes CDR1 SGHNT and CDR2 YENEEA. V was cut by 1 base and J by 3 bases, with 7 bases left in between. CDR3 nucleotides: TGTGCCAGCAGCTTAGGATCGGGCTACGAGCAGTACTTC. Protein product: CASSLGSGYEQYF.